This T cell receptor (beta chain) was profiled in a study of blood T cell repertoires in COVID-19. Background on the study: There were acute and convalescent COVID-19 samples, and they came from the United States, Italy and Spain.

V was clipped by 0 bases and J by 2 bases, with 6 bases between them. This CDR3 region has 13 residues. Germline V gene lookup returns CDR1 SGHKS and CDR2 YYEKEE (reference sequence). The authors' processing: Quantification of nucleated cells was approximated via reference gene primer amplification. Measured with immunoSEQ multiplex PCR; TCRdb has only the in-frame clones, and not every one. V and J calls and clone size come straight from that table; D and trimming were deduced from the DNA. The sample records tens of thousands of clones, 75% to 85% being singletons. This receptor was taken from a woman aged 60-70 years with acute or convalescent COVID-19. Sequences were obtained from peripheral blood. The chain is built from TRBV5-5 and TRBJ2-7; the D gene is possibly TRBD2 (5 bases). The CDR3 nucleotides read TGTGCCAGCAGCTTGGCCGGGACCTACGAGCAGTACTTC. It is translated as CASSLAGTYEQYF.